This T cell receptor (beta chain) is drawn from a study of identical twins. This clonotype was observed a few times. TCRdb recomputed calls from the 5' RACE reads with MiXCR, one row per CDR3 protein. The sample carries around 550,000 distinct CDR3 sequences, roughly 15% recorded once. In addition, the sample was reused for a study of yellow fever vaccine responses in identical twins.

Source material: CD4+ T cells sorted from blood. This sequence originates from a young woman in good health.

In nucleotides, the CDR3 is TGCGCCAGCAACCCGGTACCCACCATGAACACTGAAGCTTTCTTT. Its translation is CASNPVPTMNTEAFF. The rearrangement links TRBV5-1 to TRBJ1-1; D is uncertain. Per germline, CDR1 SGHRS and CDR2 YFSETQ. Trimming took off 6 bases at V and 0 bases at J, with 15 bases between the two ends. This CDR3 is built from 15 residues.